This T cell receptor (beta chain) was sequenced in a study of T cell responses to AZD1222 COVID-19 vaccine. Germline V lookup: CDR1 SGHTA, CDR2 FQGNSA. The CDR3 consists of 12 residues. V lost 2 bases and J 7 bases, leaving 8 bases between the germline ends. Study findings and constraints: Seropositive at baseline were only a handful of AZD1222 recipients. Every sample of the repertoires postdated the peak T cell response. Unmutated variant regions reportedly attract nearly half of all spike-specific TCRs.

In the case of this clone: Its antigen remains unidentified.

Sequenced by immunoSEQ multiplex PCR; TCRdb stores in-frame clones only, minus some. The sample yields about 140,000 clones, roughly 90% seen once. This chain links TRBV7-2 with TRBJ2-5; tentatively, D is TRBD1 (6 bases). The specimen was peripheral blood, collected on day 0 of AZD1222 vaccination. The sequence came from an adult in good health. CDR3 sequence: CASSLIQGTQYF. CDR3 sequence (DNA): TGTGCCAGCAGCTTAATACAGGGGACCCAGTACTTC.